These T cell receptor beta chains were read from a single sample in a study of blood T cell repertoires in COVID-19. The data were produced by immunoSEQ multiplex PCR, yet TCRdb's version contains in-frame clones alone and is incomplete. The sample holds under 250,000 clones, about 86% seen once. The sample was peripheral blood. The receptors here all came from a man aged 50 to 60 with active or convalescent COVID-19. The CDR3 runs from the conserved cysteine through the conserved F or W. A D gene is named only where the DNA matches it firmly. Not every row has a clone size; where given, it reads once, few, many or a size class.

j_call clone_size d_call v_call cdr3_aa
TRBJ1-1 . . TRBV5-5 CASSPYGQATEAFF
TRBJ2-7 . . TRBV5-6 CASSLIGHGTYEQYF
TRBJ2-7 . . TRBV4-3 CASSQEQFYEQYF
TRBJ1-2 . . TRBV19 CASSLGAGSNYGYTF
TRBJ2-5 . TRBD2 TRBV4-3 CASSQGASGGGETQYF
TRBJ2-1 . TRBD2 TRBV9 CASSAGTSGYEQFF
TRBJ2-7 . . TRBV7-8 CASSQGGTGLYEQYF
TRBJ1-2 . TRBD1 TRBV13 CASSLEAGGIDGYTF
TRBJ2-1 once . TRBV7-3 CASSLGGGEQFF
TRBJ1-5 . . TRBV6-1 CASSEASGGRQPQHF
TRBJ2-7 . TRBD1 TRBV20-1 CSASNLRQGASYEQYF
TRBJ1-2 . . TRBV29-1 CSVAGNGYTF
TRBJ2-7 . . TRBV12-3/TRBV12-4 CASSRHGLGQYF
TRBJ2-3 . . TRBV5-4 CASSRGPTDTQYF
TRBJ1-3 . TRBD1 TRBV28 CASRRDRGLTGNTIYF
TRBJ2-1 . TRBD1 TRBV10-3 CAISDPGQGADEQFF
TRBJ2-5 . TRBD2 TRBV6-5 CASRPRGGGVETQYF
TRBJ2-2 . . TRBV6-5 CASRNQGFTGELFF
TRBJ1-6 . . TRBV27 CASSPDGIDSPLHF
TRBJ2-3 . TRBD2 TRBV5-4 CASSSPGLAGGVPADTQYF
TRBJ1-6 . . TRBV6-6 CASSYRQDNSPLHF
TRBJ2-1 few . TRBV5-1 CASSLGSGDEQFF
TRBJ2-3 . . TRBV5-6 CASSFRQGGNTDTQYF
TRBJ2-3 . TRBD2 TRBV6-5 CASSRRGGADTQYF
TRBJ2-4 . . TRBV21-1 CASSKAGAEYF
TRBJ1-6 . TRBD1 TRBV10-3 CAINRDRGSSPLHF
TRBJ1-6 many . TRBV27 CASTLIAGASSPLHF
TRBJ2-3 once TRBD2 TRBV2 CASSASAGGRRDTQYF
TRBJ1-2 . . TRBV10-3 CAISPQGPRGYTF
TRBJ1-1 . . TRBV5-6 CASSLLEANTEAFF
TRBJ1-5 . . TRBV7-2 CASSIRDNQPQHF